This T cell receptor beta chain came from a study of blood T cells in healthy people across ages. Study-wide results and caveats: Relative to aged donors, long-lived donors carried more naive CD4+ cells and displayed higher diversity.

With regard to this clonotype: What it binds is not known.

Trimming pared 8 bases from V and 4 bases from J, leaving 19 bases between. Germline V gives CDR1 SNHLY, CDR2 FYNNEI. The CDR3 is made up of 15 amino acids. In terms of origin and age, donors were healthy Caucasian individuals from Russia aged about 6 to 90. The use of a sample-barcoded 5' primer and a J-beta primer mix characterized a second PCR of 7 to 11 cycles. TCRdb re-derived calls from the 5' RACE reads in MiXCR, one entry per CDR3 protein. The sample includes around 820,000 distinct CDR3 sequences, around 25% seen only once; the top ten take roughly 3.8%. These data were likewise used in another study, on T cells of mothers and their children. As that report states: There were no persistent microchimeric T cell clones detected.

Sequenced material: blood. This TCR derives from a boy younger than 18 in good health. The chain employs TRBV2 and TRBJ2-3; possible D gene TRBD2, 6 bases. The CDR3 here is CASLGRRADADTQYF. The CDR3 region has the DNA TGTGCCAGCTTGGGGAGGAGGGCCGACGCAGATACGCAGTATTTT.